This T cell receptor beta chain was captured by sequencing in a study of cytomegalovirus exposure and HLA in healthy donors. Looking at the study overall: Researchers found that 81% of 398 genotyped donors fell within the Caucasian-associated ancestry cluster.

Trimming removed 4 bases at V and 1 base at J, with 26 bases between. This CDR3 spans 19 amino acids. The germline V gene has CDR1 SGDLS and CDR2 YYNGEE. Primers: 60 Vbeta forward and 13 Jbeta reverse. Produced via immunoSEQ multiplex PCR; TCRdb's table is partial and in-frame only. The table has under 130,000 clones, 60% to 85% seen once. The sample was PBMCs. The V call is TRBV9, the J call TRBJ1-2, with D perhaps TRBD1 (5 bases). The sequence came from a woman in her thirties or forties in good health and CMV-seropositive. The CDR3 reads CASSSPSRWGGQGNYGYTF. The CDR3 coding sequence is TGTGCCAGCAGCAGCCCAAGCCGGTGGGGTGGGCAGGGTAACTATGGCTACACCTTC.